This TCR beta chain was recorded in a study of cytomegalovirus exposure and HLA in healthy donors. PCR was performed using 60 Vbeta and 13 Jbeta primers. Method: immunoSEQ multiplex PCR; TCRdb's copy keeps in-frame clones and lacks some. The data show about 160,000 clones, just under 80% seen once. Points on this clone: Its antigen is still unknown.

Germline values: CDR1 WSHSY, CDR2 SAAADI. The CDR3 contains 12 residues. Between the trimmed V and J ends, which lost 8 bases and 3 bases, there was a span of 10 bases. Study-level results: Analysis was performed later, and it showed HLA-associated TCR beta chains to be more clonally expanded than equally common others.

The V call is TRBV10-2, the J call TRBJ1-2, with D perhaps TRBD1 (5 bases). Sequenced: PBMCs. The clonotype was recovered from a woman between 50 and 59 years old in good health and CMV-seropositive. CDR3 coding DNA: TGCGCCAGCCGGAGGGACGACTATGGCTACACCTTC. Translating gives CASRRDDYGYTF.